This T cell receptor (beta chain) was identified in a study of CD8+ T cells in alopecia areata. Findings of the study overall: It was observed that many expanded lesional clones persisted in scalp and blood during tofacitinib. Scalp clonality and expanded CD8+ clones among the top 100 showed significant decreases with tofacitinib.

Trimming stripped 4 bases from V and 7 bases from J, with 10 bases between. The CDR3 totals 13 residues. The V gene's germline CDR1 is MGHDK and CDR2 SYGVNS. Treatment specified: oral pan-JAK inhibitor, 5-10 mg twice daily. Researchers gathered lesional scalp punch biopsies and peripheral blood from patients with alopecia areata. The authors extracted RNA and reverse transcribed it into cDNA as the sequencing template. Produced via immunoSEQ multiplex PCR; TCRdb's table is partial and in-frame only. The sample records 110,000 to 150,000 clones, roughly nine tenths being singletons. This clone has only one observation. Antigen: not known.

This chain joins TRBV25-1 and TRBJ2-2; D not certain. The material was CD8+ T cells sorted from blood, obtained at week 4, from a patient treated with tofacitinib. This TCR derives from a human donor with alopecia areata. DNA of the CDR3: TGTGCCAGCAGTGGATATTCGGTCGGGGAGCTGTTTTTT. Residues: CASSGYSVGELFF.